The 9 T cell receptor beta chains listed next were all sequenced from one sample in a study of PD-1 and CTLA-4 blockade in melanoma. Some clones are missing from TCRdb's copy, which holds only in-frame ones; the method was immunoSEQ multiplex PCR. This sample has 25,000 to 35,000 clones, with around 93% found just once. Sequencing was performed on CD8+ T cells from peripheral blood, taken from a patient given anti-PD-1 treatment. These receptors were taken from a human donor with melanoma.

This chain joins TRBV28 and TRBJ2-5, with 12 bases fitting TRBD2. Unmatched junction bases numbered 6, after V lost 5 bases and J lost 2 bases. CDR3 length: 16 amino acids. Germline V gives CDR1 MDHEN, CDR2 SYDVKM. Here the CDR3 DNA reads TGTGCCAGCAGTCTTACTAGCGGGGGGCCTCAAGAGACCCAGTACTTC. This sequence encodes CASSLTSGGPQETQYF.

The CDR3 DNA is TGTGCCTGGGGGGGACAGGGTCTAAACTATGGCTACACCTTC. Translation gives CAWGGQGLNYGYTF. This chain links TRBV30 with TRBJ1-2; 9 positions match TRBD1. The CDR3 consists of 14 residues. The V gene end was trimmed by 5 bases and the J gene end by 2 bases; junction bases not matched to a gene: 6. Germline V gene data show CDR1 as GTSNPN and CDR2 as SVGIG (reference sequence).

The CDR3 protein is CASSSPADTQYF. CDR3 nucleotide sequence: TGTGCCAGCAGTTCCCCGGCAGATACGCAGTATTTT. The chain carries TRBV28 and TRBJ2-3; D remains ambiguous. This CDR3 contains 12 residues. Germline assignment: CDR1 MDHEN and CDR2 SYDVKM. The V and J ends lost 4 bases and 4 bases respectively, with 6 bases between them.

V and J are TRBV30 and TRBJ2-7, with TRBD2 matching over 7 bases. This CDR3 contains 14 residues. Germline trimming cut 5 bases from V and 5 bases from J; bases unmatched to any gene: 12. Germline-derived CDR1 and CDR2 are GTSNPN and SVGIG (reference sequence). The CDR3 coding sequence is TGTGCCTGGGACCTCGGCGGGAGTGGAAACGAGCAGTACTTC. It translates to CAWDLGGSGNEQYF.

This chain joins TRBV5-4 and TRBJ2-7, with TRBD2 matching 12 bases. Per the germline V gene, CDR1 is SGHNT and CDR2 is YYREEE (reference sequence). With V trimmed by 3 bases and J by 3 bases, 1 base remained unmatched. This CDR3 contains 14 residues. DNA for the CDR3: TGTGCCAGCAGCTCGGGACTAGCGGGCTACGAGCAGTACTTC. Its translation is CASSSGLAGYEQYF.

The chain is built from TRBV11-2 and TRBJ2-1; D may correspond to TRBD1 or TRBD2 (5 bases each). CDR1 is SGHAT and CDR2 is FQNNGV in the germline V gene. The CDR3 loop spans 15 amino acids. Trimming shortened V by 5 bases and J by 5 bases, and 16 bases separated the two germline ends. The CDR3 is CASSPRDDWNNEQFF. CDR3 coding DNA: TGTGCCAGCAGCCCAAGGGACGATTGGAACAATGAGCAGTTCTTC. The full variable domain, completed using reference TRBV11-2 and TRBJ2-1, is EAGVAQSPRYKIIEKRQSVAFWCNPISGHATLYWYQQILGQGPKLLIQFQNNGVVDDSQLPKDRFSAERLKGVDSTLKIQPAKLEDSAVYLCASSPRDDWNNEQFFGPGTRLTVL.

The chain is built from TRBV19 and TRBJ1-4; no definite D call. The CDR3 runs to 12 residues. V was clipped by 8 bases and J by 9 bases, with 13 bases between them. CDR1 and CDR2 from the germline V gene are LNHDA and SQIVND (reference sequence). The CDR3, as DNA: TGTGCCAGTCGCGATAATAAACAAAAACTGTTTTTT. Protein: CASRDNKQKLFF.

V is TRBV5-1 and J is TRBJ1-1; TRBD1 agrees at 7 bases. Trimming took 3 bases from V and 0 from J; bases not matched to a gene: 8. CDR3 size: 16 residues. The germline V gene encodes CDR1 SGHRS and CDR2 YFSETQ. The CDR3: CASSSRDSDMNTEAFF. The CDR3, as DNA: TGCGCCAGCAGCTCCCGGGACAGCGACATGAACACTGAAGCTTTCTTT.

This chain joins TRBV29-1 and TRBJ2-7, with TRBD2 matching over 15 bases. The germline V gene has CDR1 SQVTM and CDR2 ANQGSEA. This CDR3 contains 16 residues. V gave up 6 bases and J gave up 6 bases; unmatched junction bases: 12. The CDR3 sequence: CSVIPGLAGGEGEQYF. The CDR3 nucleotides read TGCAGCGTCATACCGGGACTAGCGGGAGGAGAAGGCGAGCAGTACTTC.